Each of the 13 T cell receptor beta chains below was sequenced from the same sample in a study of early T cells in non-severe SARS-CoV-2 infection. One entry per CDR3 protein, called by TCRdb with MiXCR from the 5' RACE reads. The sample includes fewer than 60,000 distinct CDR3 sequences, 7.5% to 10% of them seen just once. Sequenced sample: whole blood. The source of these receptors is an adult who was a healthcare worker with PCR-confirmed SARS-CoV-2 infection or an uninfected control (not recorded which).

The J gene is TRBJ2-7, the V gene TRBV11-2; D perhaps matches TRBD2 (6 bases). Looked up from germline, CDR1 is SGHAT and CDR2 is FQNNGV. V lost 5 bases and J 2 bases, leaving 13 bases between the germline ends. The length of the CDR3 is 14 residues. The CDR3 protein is CASSLTSSTYEQYF. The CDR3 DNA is TGTGCCAGCAGCCTAACTAGCAGCACCTACGAGCAGTACTTC.

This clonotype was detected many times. CDR3 protein: CASSSTFYSGSAYNEQFF. CDR3 nucleotide sequence: TGTGCCAGCAGCTCTACTTTTTATAGCGGGAGCGCATACAATGAGCAGTTCTTC. The rearrangement links TRBV7-9 to TRBJ2-1; 9 nucleotides match TRBD2. V dropped 4 bases and J dropped 4; count of bases not matched to a gene: 14. This CDR3 is 18 amino acids long. Germline values: CDR1 SEHNR, CDR2 FQNEAQ (reference sequence).

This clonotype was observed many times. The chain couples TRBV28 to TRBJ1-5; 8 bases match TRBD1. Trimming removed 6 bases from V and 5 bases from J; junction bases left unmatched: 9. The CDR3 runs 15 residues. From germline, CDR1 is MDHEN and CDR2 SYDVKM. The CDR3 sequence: CASRPDRGRDQPQHF. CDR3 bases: TGTGCCAGCAGACCAGACAGGGGTAGGGATCAGCCCCAGCATTTT. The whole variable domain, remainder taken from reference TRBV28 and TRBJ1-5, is DVKVTQSSRYLVKRTGEKVFLECVQDMDHENMFWYRQDPGLGLRLIYFSYDVKMKEKGDIPEGYSVSREKKERFSLILESASTNQTSMYLCASRPDRGRDQPQHFGDGTRLSIL.

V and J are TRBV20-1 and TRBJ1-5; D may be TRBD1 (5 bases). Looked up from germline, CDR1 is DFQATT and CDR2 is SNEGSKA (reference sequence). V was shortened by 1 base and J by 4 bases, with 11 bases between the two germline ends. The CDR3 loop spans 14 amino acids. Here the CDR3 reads CSARVWDPNQPQHF. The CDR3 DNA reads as TGCAGTGCTAGAGTTTGGGACCCTAATCAGCCCCAGCATTTT.

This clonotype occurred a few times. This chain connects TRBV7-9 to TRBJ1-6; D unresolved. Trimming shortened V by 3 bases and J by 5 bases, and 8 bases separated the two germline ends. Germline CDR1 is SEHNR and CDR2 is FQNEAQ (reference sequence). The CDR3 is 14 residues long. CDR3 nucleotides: TGTGCCAGCAGCTTGGGCCTTGATAATTCACCCCTCCACTTT. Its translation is CASSLGLDNSPLHF.

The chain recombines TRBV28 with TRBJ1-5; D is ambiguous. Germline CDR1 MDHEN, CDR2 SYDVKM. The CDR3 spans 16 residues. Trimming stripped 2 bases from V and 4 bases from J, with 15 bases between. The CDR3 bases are TGTGCCAGCAGTTTAATTCACGGACGGACGAATCAGCCCCAGCATTTT. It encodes CASSLIHGRTNQPQHF. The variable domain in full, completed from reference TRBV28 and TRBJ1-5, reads DVKVTQSSRYLVKRTGEKVFLECVQDMDHENMFWYRQDPGLGLRLIYFSYDVKMKEKGDIPEGYSVSREKKERFSLILESASTNQTSMYLCASSLIHGRTNQPQHFGDGTRLSIL.

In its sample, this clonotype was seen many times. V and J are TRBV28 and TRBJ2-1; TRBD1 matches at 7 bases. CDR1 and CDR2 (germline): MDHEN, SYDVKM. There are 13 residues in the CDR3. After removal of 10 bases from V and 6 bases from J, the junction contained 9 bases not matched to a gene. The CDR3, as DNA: TGTGCCACGCGACAGGGATCTACCAATGAGCAGTTCTTC. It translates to CATRQGSTNEQFF.

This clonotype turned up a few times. DNA of the CDR3: TGTGCCAGCAGCAAGGGACTAGCCGTCTCGGATACGCAGTATTTT. Amino acid sequence: CASSKGLAVSDTQYF. The chain couples TRBV28 to TRBJ2-3; TRBD2 aligns across 9 bases. The CDR3 is made up of 15 amino acids. The germline V gene encodes CDR1 MDHEN and CDR2 SYDVKM. Germline trimming cut 6 bases from V and 6 bases from J; bases unmatched to any gene: 10.

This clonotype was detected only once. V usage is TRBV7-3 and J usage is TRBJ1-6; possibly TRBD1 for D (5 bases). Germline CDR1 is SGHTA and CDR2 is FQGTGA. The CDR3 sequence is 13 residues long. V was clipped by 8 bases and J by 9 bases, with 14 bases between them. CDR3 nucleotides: TGTGCCAGCGCGGAGGGGCTTTCTTCACCCCTCCACTTT. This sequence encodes CASAEGLSSPLHF.

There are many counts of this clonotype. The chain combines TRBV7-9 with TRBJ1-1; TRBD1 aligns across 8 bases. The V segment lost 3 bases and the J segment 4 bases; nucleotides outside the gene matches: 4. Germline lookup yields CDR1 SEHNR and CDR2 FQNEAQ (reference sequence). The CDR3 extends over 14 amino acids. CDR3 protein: CASSFGQGITEAFF. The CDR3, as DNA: TGTGCCAGCAGCTTCGGACAGGGAATCACTGAAGCTTTCTTT.

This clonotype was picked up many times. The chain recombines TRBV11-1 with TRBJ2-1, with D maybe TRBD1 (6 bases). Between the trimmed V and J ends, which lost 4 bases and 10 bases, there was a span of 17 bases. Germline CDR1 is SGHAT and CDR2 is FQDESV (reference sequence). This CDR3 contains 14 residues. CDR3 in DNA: TGTGCCAGCAGCTCCTTCTCCGCCGGGACAGAGCAGTTCTTC. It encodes CASSSFSAGTEQFF. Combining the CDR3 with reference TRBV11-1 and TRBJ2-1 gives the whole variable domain EAEVAQSPRYKITEKSQAVAFWCDPISGHATLYWYRQILGQGPELLVQFQDESVVDDSQLPKDRFSAERLKGVDSTLKIQPAELGDSAMYLCASSSFSAGTEQFFGPGTRLTVL.

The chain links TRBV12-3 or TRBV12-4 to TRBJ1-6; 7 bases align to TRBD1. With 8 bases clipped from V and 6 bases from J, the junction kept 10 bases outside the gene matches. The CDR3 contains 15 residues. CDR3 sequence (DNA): TGTGCCAGCTCCCCGGAGACAGGGACTAATTCACCCCTCCACTTT. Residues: CASSPETGTNSPLHF.

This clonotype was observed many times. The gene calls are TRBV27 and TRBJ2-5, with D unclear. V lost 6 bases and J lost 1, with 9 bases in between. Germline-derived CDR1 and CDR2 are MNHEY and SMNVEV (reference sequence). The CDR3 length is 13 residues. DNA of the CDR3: TGTGCCAGCAGCCGAACCCTCCAAGAGACCCAGTACTTC. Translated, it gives CASSRTLQETQYF.